Included here is one T cell receptor (beta chain) sequence, with context. This entry belongs to a study of T cell changes during pregnancy in multiple sclerosis. Sequencing was performed with immunoSEQ multiplex PCR; in TCRdb, only in-frame clones are kept and a portion is missing. Of some 100,000 clones in the sample, 90% to 95% were seen once. V shed 2 bases and J 1 base; nucleotides not matched to a gene: 7. Germline lookup yields CDR1 SGDLS and CDR2 YYNGEE. The CDR3 extends over 17 amino acids. Sequenced here: peripheral blood, sampled in the second trimester of pregnancy. The chain recombines TRBV9 with TRBJ1-5; 9 bases agree with TRBD1. The sequence was collected from a female donor with multiple sclerosis, enrolled in a pregnancy study. This CDR3 is CASSVGQGGNSNQPQHF. The DNA of the CDR3 is TGTGCCAGCAGCGTGGGACAGGGCGGGAACAGCAATCAGCCCCAGCATTTT. The whole variable domain, remainder taken from reference TRBV9 and TRBJ1-5, is DSGVTQTPKHLITATGQRVTLRCSPRSGDLSVYWYQQSLDQGLQFLIQYYNGEERAKGNILERFSAQQFPDLHSELNLSSLELGDSALYFCASSVGQGGNSNQPQHFGDGTRLSIL.